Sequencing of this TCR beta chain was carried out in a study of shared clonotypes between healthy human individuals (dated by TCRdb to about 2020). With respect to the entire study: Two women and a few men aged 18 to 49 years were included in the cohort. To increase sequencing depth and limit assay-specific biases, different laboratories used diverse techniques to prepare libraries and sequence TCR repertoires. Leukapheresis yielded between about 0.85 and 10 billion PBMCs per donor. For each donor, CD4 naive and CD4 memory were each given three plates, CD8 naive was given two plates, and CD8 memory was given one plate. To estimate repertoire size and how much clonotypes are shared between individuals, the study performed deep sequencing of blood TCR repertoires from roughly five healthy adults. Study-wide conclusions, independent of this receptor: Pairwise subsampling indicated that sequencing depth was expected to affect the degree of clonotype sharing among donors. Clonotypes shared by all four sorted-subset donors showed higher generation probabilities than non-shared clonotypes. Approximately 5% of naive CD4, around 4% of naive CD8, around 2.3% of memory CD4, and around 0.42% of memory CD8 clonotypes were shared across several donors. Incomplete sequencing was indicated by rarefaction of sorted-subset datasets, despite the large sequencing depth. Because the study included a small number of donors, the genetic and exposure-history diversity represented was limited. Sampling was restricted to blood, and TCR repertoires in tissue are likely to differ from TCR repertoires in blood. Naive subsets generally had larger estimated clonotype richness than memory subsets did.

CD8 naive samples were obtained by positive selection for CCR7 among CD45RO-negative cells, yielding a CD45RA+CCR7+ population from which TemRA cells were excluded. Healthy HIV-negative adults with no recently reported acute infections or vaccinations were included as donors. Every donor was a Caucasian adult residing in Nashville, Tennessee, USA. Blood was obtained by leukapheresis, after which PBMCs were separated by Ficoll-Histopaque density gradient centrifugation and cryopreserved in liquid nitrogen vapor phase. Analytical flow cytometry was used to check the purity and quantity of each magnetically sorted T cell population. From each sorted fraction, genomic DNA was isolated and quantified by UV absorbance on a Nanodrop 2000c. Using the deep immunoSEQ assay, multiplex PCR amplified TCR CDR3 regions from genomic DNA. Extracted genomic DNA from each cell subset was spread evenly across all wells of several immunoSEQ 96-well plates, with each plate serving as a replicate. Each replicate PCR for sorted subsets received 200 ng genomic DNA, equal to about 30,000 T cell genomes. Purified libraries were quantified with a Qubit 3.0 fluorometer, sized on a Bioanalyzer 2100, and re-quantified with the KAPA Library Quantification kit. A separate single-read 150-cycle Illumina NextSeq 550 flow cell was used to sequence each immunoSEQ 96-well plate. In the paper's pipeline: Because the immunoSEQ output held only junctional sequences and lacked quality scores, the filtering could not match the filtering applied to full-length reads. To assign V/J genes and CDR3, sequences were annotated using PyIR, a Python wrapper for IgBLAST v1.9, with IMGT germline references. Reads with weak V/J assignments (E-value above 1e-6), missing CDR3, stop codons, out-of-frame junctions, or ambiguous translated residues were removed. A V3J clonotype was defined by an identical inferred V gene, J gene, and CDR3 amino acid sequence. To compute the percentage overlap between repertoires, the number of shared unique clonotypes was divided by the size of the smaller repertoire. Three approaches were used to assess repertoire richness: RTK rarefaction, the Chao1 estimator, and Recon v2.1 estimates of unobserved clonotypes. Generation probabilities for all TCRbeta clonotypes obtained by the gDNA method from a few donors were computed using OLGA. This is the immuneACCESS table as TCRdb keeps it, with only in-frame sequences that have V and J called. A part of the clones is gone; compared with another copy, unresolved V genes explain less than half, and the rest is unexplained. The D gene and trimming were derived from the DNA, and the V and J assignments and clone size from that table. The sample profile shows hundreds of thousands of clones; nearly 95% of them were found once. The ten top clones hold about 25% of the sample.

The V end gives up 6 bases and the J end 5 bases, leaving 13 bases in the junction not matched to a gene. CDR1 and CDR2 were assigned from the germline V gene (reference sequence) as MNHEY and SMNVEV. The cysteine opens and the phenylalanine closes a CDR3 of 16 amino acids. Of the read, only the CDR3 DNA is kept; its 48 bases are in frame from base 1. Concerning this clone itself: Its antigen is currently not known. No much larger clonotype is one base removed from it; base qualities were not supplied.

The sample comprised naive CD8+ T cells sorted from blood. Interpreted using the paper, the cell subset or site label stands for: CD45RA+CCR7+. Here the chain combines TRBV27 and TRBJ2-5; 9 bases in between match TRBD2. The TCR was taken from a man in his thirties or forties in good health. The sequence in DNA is TGTGCCAGCAGACGGATTTTAGCGGGGGCGCAGGAGACCCAGTACTTC. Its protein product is CASRRILAGAQETQYF.